This T cell receptor (beta chain) was obtained from a study of identical twins. The study, taken as a whole, reports: Compared with unrelated sharing, twin-shared out-of-frame alpha sequences had more low-probability sequences.

Worth noting for this clonotype: Its antigen is unknown. At one end, the junction sequence differs from germline, possibly due to a read error.

CDR3 size: 11 residues. Germline values: CDR1 DFQATT, CDR2 SNEGSKA (reference sequence). TCRdb re-derived calls from the 5' RACE reads in MiXCR, one entry per CDR3 protein. The sample has 500,000 to 550,000 distinct CDR3 sequences, less than 25% seen once; the top ten hold 0.75% to 0.95%. This sample was shared with a second study, whose subject was T cells expressing NK-cell markers. That report notes: With an anti-gamma-delta TCR antibody, sorting in several experiments was kept to alpha-beta TCR T cells. More than 5 donors had dominant NKG2C+ clonotypes that comprised roughly 1.0-7.5% of their CD8+ T cells. Leadership of the CD3+CD56-NKG2C+ fraction also belonged to these clonotypes in several donors.

Sequencing used CD4+ T cells sorted from blood. The V and J genes are TRBV20-1 and TRBJ2-1, with unresolved D. This clonotype was sampled from a woman under 30 in good health. The CDR3 protein is CSARGLVHPMF. The CDR3, as DNA: TGCAGTGCTAGAGGGCTAGTCCACCCCATGTTC.